This is a list of T cell receptor beta chains from one sample in a study of control samples from healthy donors and cancer patients. Repertoires were generated with immunoSEQ multiplex PCR, while TCRdb's copy carries only in-frame clones and drops some. This sample yields 75,000 to 90,000 clones, of which under 90% are seen a single time; over 8% belongs to the top ten. Sequencing input: PBMCs. The receptors here all came from a woman aged 45-59 years with colorectal cancer. The CDR3 runs from the conserved cysteine through the conserved F or W. Fields, in order: D gene, J gene, V gene, CDR3 DNA, CDR3 protein. The D gene is left open where the match is weak.

. | TRBJ1-6 | TRBV7-2 | TGTGCCAGCAGCCCCGGCGGGGGGGGAGGTTATTCACCCCTCCACTTT | CASSPGGGGGYSPLHF
TRBD2 | TRBJ2-1 | TRBV7-2 | TGTGCCAGCAGCCCCGCGGGGGGCCGCTCCTACAATGAGCAGTTCTTC | CASSPAGGRSYNEQFF
TRBD1 | TRBJ2-2 | TRBV4-1 | TGCGCCAGCAGCCAAGAGGCTGGGACAGGGACCGGGGAGCTGTTTTTT | CASSQEAGTGTGELFF
TRBD1 | TRBJ1-2 | TRBV6-5 | TGTGCCAGCAACTTGAGGGACAGGGGGCAGGGCTACACCTTC | CASNLRDRGQGYTF
TRBD1 | TRBJ1-6 | TRBV24-1 | TGTGCCACCAGTGAAGGGACAGTAAATTCACCCCTCCACTTT | CATSEGTVNSPLHF
. | TRBJ1-1 | TRBV3-1/TRBV3-2 | TGTGCCAGCAGCCAGTTAACGGGGGGGGACACTGAAGCTTTCTTT | CASSQLTGGDTEAFF
TRBD2 | TRBJ2-3 | TRBV7-3 | TGTGCCAGCAGCTTAAACCCGCGGGGGGCCGTCACAGATACGCAGTATTTT | CASSLNPRGAVTDTQYF
. | TRBJ2-2 | TRBV24-1 | TGTGCCACCAGTGATTTCAACACCGGGGAGCTGTTTTTT | CATSDFNTGELFF
. | TRBJ2-3 | TRBV9 | TGTGCCAGCAGCGTAGGAGTAGGCAGCACAGATACGCAGTATTTT | CASSVGVGSTDTQYF
TRBD1 | TRBJ1-4 | TRBV7-2 | TGTGCCAGCAGCTTATTGGGACAGGGGGATGAAAAACTGTTTTTT | CASSLLGQGDEKLFF
TRBD1 | TRBJ1-2 | TRBV5-1 | TGCGCCAGCAGCTCCCAATCGGACAGGGCCAACGGCTACACCTTC | CASSSQSDRANGYTF
. | TRBJ2-2 | TRBV4-2 | TGTGCCAGTAAAAAAGGACAGGGAGGGAGGGGAACTAACACCGGGGAGCTGTTTTTT | CASKKGQGGRGTNTGELFF
. | TRBJ1-2 | TRBV6-5 | TGTGCCAGCAGTCCACAATGGACAGATAACTATGGCTACACCTTC | CASSPQWTDNYGYTF
. | TRBJ1-1 | TRBV12-3/TRBV12-4 | TGTGCCAGCAGTTTCCTGCAGACTGAAGCTTTCTTT | CASSFLQTEAFF